Here is one T cell receptor beta chain with its context. This clonotype has more than one count but fewer than ten. The clone's antigen remains unknown. One base away there is no much larger clone; base qualities are not given. The source of the sample is a study of blood T cells in healthy people across ages (dated by TCRdb to 2013 to 2016). About the full investigation: In model experiments, template switching captured about one uniquely barcoded TCR beta cDNA molecule for every two T cells. Age-related changes in TCR beta repertoire diversity were measured in the study by deep sequencing normalized with unique cDNA molecular identifiers. The donors were divided into four age groups: young (average about 16 years), middle-aged (about 39), aged (approximately 62) and long-lived (82). The study analyzed two additional independent replicas of 1 million unique cDNA reads from the same blood draw for two donors, one aged 18 to 29 and one aged 80 or older.

Libraries came from 5' RACE. The instrument given in TCRdb is Illumina HiSeq 2500. A second PCR of roughly 7 to 12 cycles was performed with a sample-barcoded 5' primer and a J-beta primer mix. A template-switch 5' adaptor carrying 12 random nucleotides introduced a unique molecular identifier onto each TCR beta cDNA molecule. Each sample yielded at least 3 million CDR3-containing paired-end reads. The Mint cDNA synthesis kit, primed by a TRBC-specific oligonucleotide, was used to synthesize first-strand cDNA from all RNA. All cDNA was treated with uracil-DNA glycosylase and then went through a first 18-cycle PCR with the universal primers M1SS and BC2_uni_R. Processing in the source paper ran as follows. For normalization, 1 million high-quality reads were randomly selected from each sample, with every read carrying a distinct molecular identifier. Instead of being binned into consensus sequences, reads that shared molecular identifiers were thrown out. CDR3 identification, clonotype clustering and error correction used MiTCR with a Q25 quality threshold and the strictest error-elimination algorithm. A nonparametric unseen species model with Euler transformation was used to estimate a lower bound on total TCR beta diversity. The public reads were reanalyzed by TCRdb: fastp trimming at Q25, MiXCR alignment, in-frame beta chains only. Identical CDR3 proteins give one entry, which carries the most common genes and DNA. These V and J calls are TCRdb output, not the study's own analysis. The table for this sample lists some 760,000 distinct CDR3 sequences; approximately 25% of them were counted only once. In total, the top ten clones hold approximately 4% of the sample.

The research as a whole found: Estimates of total diversity based on one million sequenced T cells were considered lower bounds and underestimates. Observed TCR beta diversity correlated strongly with the percentage of naive T cells measured by flow cytometry. Compared with the aged group, the long-lived group had more naive CD4+ T cells, fewer expanded clones and increased TCR diversity, a pattern suggesting age selection. Because donor CMV infection status was unknown, age-related changes in expanded clonotypes were potentially confounded. Observed TCR beta diversity per million T cells fell roughly linearly with age, and a significant reduction was already apparent by age about 36. Because profiling used bulk unsorted PBMCs, naive and antigen-experienced compartments could not be compared conclusively.

V is clipped by 6 bases and J by 7 bases, and the sequence between their germline boundaries is 12 bases long. Based on the germline V gene, the CDR1 and CDR2 sequences are KGHSH and LQKENI. Including the terminal cysteine and phenylalanine, the CDR3 comprises 13 residues. Here the CDR3 DNA is all that survives: 39 bases in frame from base 1. Donors were a few dozen systemically healthy Caucasian individuals from Russia aged roughly 6 to 90 years. Each donor gave about 10 milliliters of peripheral blood, drawn into EDTA-treated Vacutainer tubes. Ficoll-Paque density-gradient centrifugation was used to isolate PBMCs, with at least 6.5 million per sample. Total RNA was extracted from PBMCs with Trizol reagent, with at least 6 micrograms obtained per sample. Naive CD45RAhigh/CD27high T cell percentages were measured by flow cytometry on a PBMC aliquot from every donor. The sample also formed part of further work on T cells of mothers and their children. As noted in the second study: Donors were nine systemically healthy Caucasian individuals: three mothers and their six children. cDNA synthesis consumed the entire amount of extracted RNA, loaded at around 1.5 ug RNA in each 15 ul reaction. Sample barcodes and 2-4 random nucleotides were added via the M1S primer in the second PCR. More than 9 million TCR beta CDR3 reads were obtained from each mother, and about 3 million reads were obtained from each child. Thymic selection shapes the output of TCR recombination in a similar way in related and unrelated pairs, and inherited differences have a minor effect. Related mother-child pairs always showed normalized repertoire overlap that was slightly higher than in unrelated mother-child pairs, though the difference was never significant. No persistent microchimeric T cell clones were found, with a detection sensitivity of approximately 100 clones per million clonotypes. In the study, deep NGS was used to compare the TCR beta repertoires of mothers and children, and features distinguishing related mother-child pairs from unrelated individuals were sought. The mean age was around 40 +/- 4 years for the mothers and approximately 11 +/- 4 years for the children. After adapter ligation with NEBNext reagents, the libraries were sequenced on Illumina HiSeq 2000 with 100+100 nt paired-end reads. To avoid cross-contamination, the mother libraries and the child libraries were prepared a month apart and sequenced in separate runs. For each donor, somewhere between 500,000 and 2,000,000 distinct TCR beta clonotypes were identified. Naive TCR beta clonotypes were estimated from low-frequency clonotypes matched to each donor's FACS-determined naive share, without sorting.

The sequence is built from TRBV18 and TRBJ2-2; TRBD1 might be the D gene, on 6 matching bases. The sample taken for sequencing was blood. The receptor was derived from a boy between 10 and 17 years old in good health. The nucleotide sequence reads as follows: TGTGCCAGCTCTCAGAGACAGGACGGGGAGCTGTTTTTT. Its translation reads: CASSQRQDGELFF. With all but the CDR3 taken from the reference TRBV18 and TRBJ2-2 genes, the full variable domain is: NAGVMQNPRHLVRRRGQEARLRCSPMKGHSHVYWYRQLPEEGLKFMVYLQKENIIDESGMPKERFSAEFPKEGPSILRIQQVVRGDSAAYFCASSQRQDGELFFGEGSRLTVL.